A selection of T cell receptor beta chains follows, all from one sample in a study of Graves' ophthalmopathy and Graves' hyperthyroidism. Each CDR3 protein gets one entry after TCRdb re-called the multiplex PCR reads with MiXCR. The table records fewer than 600,000 distinct CDR3 sequences, 13% to 15% of them present only once. Input material: blood. The receptors here all came from a woman younger than 45 with Graves' ophthalmopathy. The CDR3 runs from the conserved cysteine through the conserved F or W. Fields, in order: V gene, clone size, D gene, J gene, CDR3 protein, CDR3 DNA. The D gene is left open where the match is weak. Clone size is stated in some rows and not others, as once, few, many or a class when expanded.

V: TRBV4-2; size: many; D: TRBD1; J: TRBJ2-2; CDR3: CASSQSGGTGELFF; DNA: TGTGCCAGCAGCCAATCAGGGGGCACCGGGGAGCTGTTTTTT
V: TRBV6-5; size: many; D: TRBD1; J: TRBJ1-2; CDR3: CASSRGPDYGYTF; DNA: TGTGCCAGCAGCAGGGGGCCGGACTATGGCTACACCTTC
V: TRBV13; size: many; D: NA; J: TRBJ2-6; CDR3: CASSLRESGANVLTF; DNA: TGTGCCAGCAGCCTTCGGGAGTCAGGGGCCAACGTCCTGACTTTC
V: TRBV6-5; size: many; D: NA; J: TRBJ1-2; CDR3: CASSYHEQGYGYTF; DNA: TGTGCCAGCAGTTACCACGAGCAAGGCTATGGCTACACCTTC
V: TRBV7-9; size: many; D: NA; J: TRBJ1-6; CDR3: CASSLQRVGTSSNSPLHF; DNA: TGTGCCAGCAGCTTACAGAGGGTGGGGACGTCGTCTAATTCACCCCTCCACTTT
V: TRBV7-2; size: few; D: NA; J: TRBJ2-5; CDR3: CASLQRKEETQYF; DNA: TGTGCCAGCCTTCAGCGGAAGGAAGAGACCCAGTACTTC
V: TRBV9; size: many; D: NA; J: TRBJ2-5; CDR3: CASSVAFAGKTQYF; DNA: TGTGCCAGCAGCGTAGCGTTTGCCGGGAAGACCCAGTACTTC
V: TRBV6-1; size: few; D: NA; J: TRBJ2-5; CDR3: CASPPGTSRETQYF; DNA: TGTGCCAGCCCTCCCGGGACTTCTCGAGAGACCCAGTACTTC
V: TRBV12-3/TRBV12-4; size: NA; D: NA; J: TRBJ2-7; CDR3: CASSSAGYSYEQYF; DNA: TGTGCCAGCAGCAGCGCAGGGTACTCCTACGAGCAGTACTTC
V: TRBV20-1; size: many; D: TRBD2; J: TRBJ2-5; CDR3: CSASPPFTSGTQETQYF; DNA: TGCAGTGCTAGTCCCCCCTTTACTAGCGGCACACAAGAGACCCAGTACTTC
V: TRBV14; size: many; D: TRBD1; J: TRBJ1-1; CDR3: CASSQRQGWFPEAFF; DNA: TGTGCCAGCAGCCAACGACAGGGGTGGTTCCCTGAAGCTTTCTTT
V: TRBV4-2; size: many; D: TRBD1; J: TRBJ2-6; CDR3: CASSQTGTGEVNVLTF; DNA: TGTGCCAGCAGCCAGACGGGGACAGGGGAGGTCAACGTCCTGACTTTC
V: TRBV13; size: many; D: TRBD1; J: TRBJ2-2; CDR3: CASSLGLRGLANTGELFF; DNA: TGTGCCAGCAGCTTAGGCCTGAGGGGGCTAGCGAACACCGGGGAGCTGTTTTTT
V: TRBV28; size: many; D: NA; J: TRBJ2-7; CDR3: CASSLRGGQSYEQYF; DNA: TGTGCCAGCAGCCTGAGGGGGGGACAGTCCTACGAGCAGTACTTC
V: TRBV24-1; size: many; D: NA; J: TRBJ1-2; CDR3: CATSDPTFGYTF; DNA: TGTGCCACCAGTGACCCCACGTTTGGCTACACCTTC
V: TRBV12-3/TRBV12-4; size: many; D: NA; J: TRBJ1-6; CDR3: CASSLPGRTSPLHF; DNA: TGTGCCAGCAGCCTGCCGGGACGGACCTCACCCCTCCACTTT
V: TRBV5-5; size: many; D: TRBD1; J: TRBJ2-7; CDR3: CASSFGTGLTYEQYF; DNA: TGTGCCAGCAGCTTCGGGACAGGACTAACCTACGAGCAGTACTTC
V: TRBV9; size: NA; D: NA; J: TRBJ2-2; CDR3: CASSVWLNANTGELFF; DNA: TGTGCCAGCAGCGTATGGTTAAACGCGAACACCGGGGAGCTGTTTTTT
V: TRBV30; size: NA; D: TRBD1; J: TRBJ1-1; CDR3: CAWNRDRVRSADAFF; DNA: TGTGCCTGGAACCGGGACAGGGTAAGGAGTGCTGATGCTTTCTTT
V: TRBV30; size: few; D: NA; J: TRBJ1-2; CDR3: CAWSVLTDYGYTF; DNA: TGTGCCTGGAGTGTACTGACAGACTATGGCTACACCTTC
V: TRBV6-4; size: many; D: TRBD1; J: TRBJ1-2; CDR3: CATRGQNYGYTF; DNA: TGTGCCACCCGGGGACAGAACTATGGCTACACCTTC
V: TRBV7-3; size: many; D: NA; J: TRBJ1-5; CDR3: CASTRGTPGTPQHF; DNA: TGTGCCAGCACTAGAGGGACCCCAGGGACGCCCCAGCATTTT